These 11 T cell receptor beta chains were sequenced from one sample in a study of Graves' ophthalmopathy and Graves' hyperthyroidism. The TCR beta CDR3 regions underwent amplification from RNA transcripts. The workflow started with a first-round RT-PCR run with HTBI primers and then moved on to a second-round multiplex PCR. Each CDR3 protein is one row after TCRdb ran MiXCR on the multiplex PCR reads. The table records around 600,000 distinct CDR3 sequences, just over 40% of them present only once. The sequenced material came from peripheral blood. Receptor source: an adult man with Graves' ophthalmopathy.

The J gene is TRBJ2-6, the V gene TRBV12-3 or TRBV12-4; TRBD1 aligns across 11 bases. This CDR3 comprises 17 residues. Losses at the gene ends were 6 bases for V and 0 bases for J; bases not matched to a gene: 4. In DNA form, the CDR3 reads TGTGCCAGCAGCCCCGGGACAGGGGGCTCTGGGGCCAACGTCCTGACTTTC. Residues: CASSPGTGGSGANVLTF.

V is TRBV27 and J is TRBJ1-4; possibly TRBD1 for D (5 bases). Trimming cost V 5 bases and J 8 bases, with 21 bases left between them. Germline V gives CDR1 MNHEY, CDR2 SMNVEV (reference sequence). There are 16 residues in the CDR3. CDR3 coding DNA: TGTGCCAGCAGTCCCCGGGGGGGGAGGATTGAGGAAAAACTGTTTTTT. Translation: CASSPRGGRIEEKLFF.

This chain connects TRBV20-1 to TRBJ1-3; tentative D call: TRBD1 (6 bases). The V gene lost 2 bases and the J gene lost 0 bases, with 17 bases spanning the gap. The germline V gene encodes CDR1 DFQATT and CDR2 SNEGSKA (reference sequence). The CDR3 consists of 17 residues. The CDR3 sequence: CSARMPGVKGSGNTIYF. As DNA, the CDR3 is TGCAGTGCTAGAATGCCAGGGGTGAAAGGCTCTGGAAACACCATATATTTT.

This clonotype was counted ten times or more. The chain carries TRBV14 and TRBJ1-2; D gene uncertain. Germline assignment: CDR1 SGHDN and CDR2 FVKESK. This CDR3 comprises 16 residues. V lost 4 bases, J lost 3 bases, and 18 bases lay in between. CDR3 residues: CASSLPGEVAHYGYTF. The CDR3, as DNA: TGTGCCAGCAGCCTCCCGGGCGAGGTAGCCCACTATGGCTACACCTTC.

In this sample, this clonotype turned up many times. The chain employs TRBV19 and TRBJ2-6, with unresolved D. Trimming stripped 7 bases from V and 2 bases from J, with 21 bases between. The germline V gene encodes CDR1 LNHDA and CDR2 SQIVND (reference sequence). CDR3 length: 18 residues. The CDR3 sequence is CASTAGWSLSPGANVLTF. CDR3 DNA: TGTGCCAGTACGGCAGGATGGAGCTTAAGTCCTGGGGCCAACGTCCTGACTTTC.

The V call is TRBV6-1, the J call TRBJ1-3; D might be TRBD1 (6 bases). In germline, CDR1 is MNHNS, CDR2 SASEGT. The CDR3 is 14 amino acids. The CDR3 DNA sequence: TGTGTCGTGGGGAGGGACAACTCTGGAAACACCATATATTTT. Translated: CVVGRDNSGNTIYF.

This clonotype showed up just a few times. V gene TRBV12-3 or TRBV12-4 combines with J gene TRBJ1-4; D remains unclear. The CDR3 runs to 13 residues. V lost 5 bases and J 7 bases, leaving 11 bases between the germline ends. The CDR3 DNA reads TGTGCCAGCAGTCCCTGGCTGGGTGAAAAACTGTTTTTT. Its translation: CASSPWLGEKLFF.

The chain is built from TRBV7-3 and TRBJ2-3, with 7 positions matching TRBD2. The trim removed 5 bases at V and 0 bases at J, leaving 5 bases unmatched. Germline V gives CDR1 SGHTA, CDR2 FQGTGA. This CDR3 region has 15 residues. The CDR3 spells CASSPLAASTDTQYF. DNA of the CDR3: TGTGCCAGCAGCCCGCTAGCGGCTAGCACAGATACGCAGTATTTT.

There are many counts of this clonotype. The junction and the germline gene differ at one end; a read error may be behind it. The chain has TRBV2 and TRBJ1-5, with 11 bases lining up with TRBD1. This CDR3 region has 15 residues. The V gene's germline CDR1 is SNHLY and CDR2 FYNNEI. CDR3 loop: CASSDRTGGKQPQHF. The DNA for the CDR3 is TGTGCCAGCAGTGACAGGACAGGGGGCAAACAGCCCCAGCATTTT.

The CDR3 protein is CSLSLRTGTYGYTF. DNA of the CDR3: TGCAGCTTATCCCTCAGGACAGGGACCTATGGCTACACCTTC. The chain carries TRBV29-1 and TRBJ1-2; 8 positions agree with TRBD1. J lost 4 bases, V lost 8 bases, and 12 bases had no gene match. Looked up from germline, CDR1 is SQVTM and CDR2 is ANQGSEA. This CDR3 has 14 amino acids.

This clonotype was seen more than once but under ten times. The chain is built from TRBV12-3 or TRBV12-4 and TRBJ1-2, with a weak D call TRBD1 (5 bases). Trimming took off 7 bases at V and 3 bases at J, with 9 bases between the two ends. This CDR3 has 12 amino acids. DNA of the CDR3: TGTGCCAGCACCAGAGGGGACTATGGCTACACCTTC. It yields the protein CASTRGDYGYTF.